The rows below give T cell receptor beta chains drawn from one sample of a study of cytomegalovirus exposure and HLA in healthy donors. Assay used: immunoSEQ multiplex PCR; TCRdb lists only in-frame clones, some missing. This table holds around 130,000 clones, around 78% found once. Sequenced input: PBMCs. The receptors derive from a woman between 40 and 55 years old in good health and CMV-seronegative. Both conserved end residues are part of each CDR3. The D gene is left open where the match is weak. Not every row has a clone size; where given, it reads once, few, many or a size class.

v_call,d_call,j_call,cdr3_length,clone_size,cdr3_nt,cdr3_aa
TRBV5-1,TRBD2,TRBJ2-1,16,NA,TGCGCCAGCAGCTTGGGGGGACTAGCGGAAAACAATGAGCAGTTCTTC,CASSLGGLAENNEQFF
TRBV19,NA,TRBJ2-6,14,NA,TGTGCCAGTAGTAGGAACTCTGGGGCCAACGGCCTGACTTTC,CASSRNSGANGLTF
TRBV6-1,NA,TRBJ2-3,13,once,TGTGCCAGCAGGTCCCTTAGCACAGATACGCAGTATTTT,CASRSLSTDTQYF
TRBV19,NA,TRBJ1-3,14,once,TGTGCCAGTAGTCTGGACAGCTCTGGAAACACCATATATTTT,CASSLDSSGNTIYF
TRBV28,TRBD1,TRBJ2-1,12,NA,TGTGCCAGCAGCACGACAGGGGTCGAGCAGTTCTTC,CASSTTGVEQFF
TRBV21-1,NA,TRBJ2-4,13,NA,TGTGCCCTCCGGGGGGTCTCGGAAAACATTCAGTACTTC,CALRGVSENIQYF
TRBV28,NA,TRBJ2-7,14,NA,TGTGCCAGCAGTTTAACCGGGAGCTCCTACGAGCAGTACTTC,CASSLTGSSYEQYF
TRBV19,NA,TRBJ1-6,13,once,TGTGCCAGTAGTATTGTAGATGATTCACCCCTCCACTTT,CASSIVDDSPLHF
TRBV5-1,NA,TRBJ2-3,15,NA,TGCGCCAGCATTCTTGGGGCAGCCTCCACAGATACGCAGTATTTT,CASILGAASTDTQYF
TRBV5-8,NA,TRBJ2-1,16,few,TGTGCCAGCAGCTTGGACCCGGGAGCAACCTACAATGAGCAGTTCTTC,CASSLDPGATYNEQFF
TRBV30,NA,TRBJ2-1,13,NA,TGTGCCTGGGTTAGGGAGGGGGGCAATGAGCAGTTCTTC,CAWVREGGNEQFF
TRBV28,NA,TRBJ1-1,12,NA,TGTGCCAGCAGTTTGGCGCGGCCTGAAGCTTTCTTT,CASSLARPEAFF
TRBV7-8,TRBD1,TRBJ2-3,17,few,TGTGCCAGCAGGCAACGATTAGGGGCAGGGGGCTCAGATACGCAGTATTTT,CASRQRLGAGGSDTQYF
TRBV5-5,NA,TRBJ2-7,16,NA,TGTGCCAGCAGCTTATCTACAGGGGGGGACCTCTACGAGCAGTACTTC,CASSLSTGGDLYEQYF
TRBV4-2,NA,TRBJ2-4,16,NA,TGTGCCAGCAGCCGAGGATCAGGGGTGGCCAAAAACATTCAGTACTTC,CASSRGSGVAKNIQYF
TRBV28,NA,TRBJ2-7,14,NA,TGTGCCAGCAAAGACGATCAGGGTCTGTACGAGCAGTACTTC,CASKDDQGLYEQYF
TRBV12-5,TRBD2,TRBJ2-3,17,NA,TGTGCTAGTGGTTTGGACCCGGGACTAGCTCAAACAGATACGCAGTATTTT,CASGLDPGLAQTDTQYF
TRBV6-6,NA,TRBJ1-4,15,few,TGTGCCAGCAGTTACGCAGGGGCCCAGTATACGGAACTGTTTTTT,CASSYAGAQYTELFF
TRBV14,NA,TRBJ2-3,18,NA,TGTGCCAGCAGCCAAGATCGCCAGGCAGGGTGGGGCACAGATACGCAGTATTTT,CASSQDRQAGWGTDTQYF
TRBV28,NA,TRBJ2-7,14,few,TGTGCCAGCAGCTCCCAGGGCTCCCTCTACGAGCAGTACTTC,CASSSQGSLYEQYF
TRBV29-1,NA,TRBJ2-1,15,NA,TGCAGCGTTACCCCGGACGGAGGCGTCCACAATGAGCAGTTCTTC,CSVTPDGGVHNEQFF
TRBV7-3,NA,TRBJ2-3,12,few,TGTGCCAGCAGCTTAAACGAGGATACGCAGTATTTT,CASSLNEDTQYF
TRBV19,TRBD1,TRBJ1-5,14,NA,TGTGCCAGTAGTTACGGACAGGGGGGTCAGCCCCAGCATTTT,CASSYGQGGQPQHF
TRBV10-2,TRBD1,TRBJ1-2,14,NA,TGCGCCAGCAGTGAGTCAGCAGGGGGCTATGGCTACACCTTC,CASSESAGGYGYTF
TRBV7-9,TRBD2,TRBJ2-1,16,NA,TGTGCCAGCAGCCCCGCTCTAGCGGTTGTTTACAATGAGCAGTTCTTC,CASSPALAVVYNEQFF